The 4 T cell receptor beta chains given below trace back to one sample, sequenced in a study of blood T cell repertoires in COVID-19. Repertoires were generated with immunoSEQ multiplex PCR, while TCRdb's copy carries only in-frame clones and drops some. The sample shows under 250,000 clones, approximately 88% of them seen only once. The sequencing input was PBMCs or T cells enriched from blood (not recorded which). The receptors were gathered from a woman aged 25 to 39 who had been exposed to COVID-19.

V and J are TRBV5-1 and TRBJ2-7, with D possibly matching TRBD1 (5 bases). The CDR3 covers 13 residues. CDR1 is SGHRS and CDR2 is YFSETQ in the germline V gene. Trimming left V 2 bases short and J 4 bases short, with 10 bases between. The CDR3: CASSLGEGYEQYF. Written as DNA, the CDR3 is TGCGCCAGCAGCTTAGGGGAAGGATACGAGCAGTACTTC.

This chain joins TRBV27 and TRBJ2-1; possible D gene TRBD1, 5 bases. Germline V gives CDR1 MNHEY, CDR2 SMNVEV (reference sequence). Trimming stripped 5 bases from V and 8 bases from J, with 19 bases between. The CDR3 length is 15 residues. This CDR3 is CASSLPVGAIHEQFF. For the CDR3, the DNA is TGTGCCAGCAGTCTACCCGTTGGGGCGATACATGAGCAGTTCTTC.

The chain recombines TRBV19 with TRBJ1-2; D possibly corresponds to TRBD1 (5 bases). Trimming removed 3 bases from V and 0 bases from J, with 11 bases in between. CDR3 length: 15 residues. From germline, CDR1 is LNHDA and CDR2 SQIVND (reference sequence). CDR3 bases: TGTGCCAGTAGTATCCAGACAGCTTCTAACTATGGCTACACCTTC. Encoded protein: CASSIQTASNYGYTF.

The V call is TRBV19, the J call TRBJ1-4; tentatively, D is TRBD1 (5 bases). Germline V gene sequence: CDR1 LNHDA, CDR2 SQIVND (reference sequence). This CDR3 contains 14 residues. V was cut by 3 bases and J by 10 bases, with 15 bases left in between. The CDR3 DNA is TGTGCCAGTAGTATTGGGCAGGGAGGGGCAAAACTGTTTTTT. It specifies CASSIGQGGAKLFF. Drawing the rest from reference TRBV19 and TRBJ1-4, the complete variable domain is DGGITQSPKYLFRKEGQNVTLSCEQNLNHDAMYWYRQDPGQGLRLIYYSQIVNDFQKGDIAEGYSVSREKKESFPLTVTSAQKNPTAFYLCASSIGQGGAKLFFGSGTQLSVL.